Listed here is a single T cell receptor (beta chain). This record belongs to a study of blood T cell repertoires in COVID-19. Generated by immunoSEQ multiplex PCR, the TCRdb table keeps only in-frame clones and is missing some. Found here are 380,000 or so clones, about 88% of them singletons; the top ten hold less than 9%. The CDR3 totals 14 residues. V lost 5 bases, J lost 4 bases, and 14 bases lay in between. Germline assignment: CDR1 MNHEY and CDR2 SVGEGT. This receptor was obtained from a woman aged 55-75 years with COVID-19, enrolled during active disease. The chain carries TRBV6-2 or TRBV6-3 and TRBJ1-1, with D perhaps matching TRBD1 (5 bases). The sample comprised peripheral blood. In nucleotides, the CDR3 is TGTGCCAGCAGTAGGGTGCGGGGGATCACTGAAGCTTTCTTT. Protein product: CASSRVRGITEAFF.